This TCR beta chain emerged from a study of blood T cell repertoires in COVID-19. Original processing methods: By means of reference gene primer amplification, nucleated cell counts were estimated. Generated by immunoSEQ multiplex PCR, the TCRdb table keeps only in-frame clones and is missing some. Clone size and the V and J calls come from that table; the DNA yielded D and trimming. The top ten clones hold roughly 4% of a sample with hundreds of thousands of clones, 89% of them seen once. To note about this clone: At one boundary the junction diverges from the germline segment, which might be a read error.

This TCR derives from a woman aged 25 to 39 with acute COVID-19. Sequences were obtained from PBMCs or T cells enriched from blood (not recorded which).

The CDR3 reads CASSTREGQAQYSNQPQHF. The CDR3 region has the DNA TGTGCCAGCAGTACTAGAGAGGGACAGGCCCAATATAGCAATCAGCCCCAGCATTTT. The chain combines TRBV19 with TRBJ1-5, with 8 bases fitting TRBD1. There are 19 residues in the CDR3. From germline, CDR1 is LNHDA and CDR2 SQIVND (reference sequence).